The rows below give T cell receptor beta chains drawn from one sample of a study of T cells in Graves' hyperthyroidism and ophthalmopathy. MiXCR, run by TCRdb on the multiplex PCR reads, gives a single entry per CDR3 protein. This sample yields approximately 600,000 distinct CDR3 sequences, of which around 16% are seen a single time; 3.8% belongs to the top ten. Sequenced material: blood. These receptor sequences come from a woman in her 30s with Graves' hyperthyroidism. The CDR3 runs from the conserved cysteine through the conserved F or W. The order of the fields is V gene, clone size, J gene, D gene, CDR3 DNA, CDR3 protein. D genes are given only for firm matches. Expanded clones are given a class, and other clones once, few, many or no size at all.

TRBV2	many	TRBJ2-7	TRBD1	TGTGCCAGCAGTCAAACCCCCCTGGGACAGGGGGCAGGCGAGCAGTACTTC	CASSQTPLGQGAGEQYF
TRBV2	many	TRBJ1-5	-	TGTGCCAGCAGTCTGGAGAGGCAGCCCCAGCATTTT	CASSLERQPQHF
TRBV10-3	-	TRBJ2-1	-	TGTGCCATCGGTACTATCTCCTACAATGAGCAGTTCTTC	CAIGTISYNEQFF
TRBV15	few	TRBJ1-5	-	TGTGCCACCAGCAGCCCCGGGGATCAGCCCCAGCATTTT	CATSSPGDQPQHF
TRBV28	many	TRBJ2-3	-	TGTGCCAGCCGCCAGTATGGGACAGATACGCAGTATTTT	CASRQYGTDTQYF
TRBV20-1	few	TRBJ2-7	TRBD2	TGCAGTGCTAGTCGGGCTAGCGGGACCTACGAGCAGTACTTC	CSASRASGTYEQYF
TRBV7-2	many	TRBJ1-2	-	TGTGCCAGCAGCCCCGGGGGGTTTTATGGCTACACCTTC	CASSPGGFYGYTF
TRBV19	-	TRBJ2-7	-	TGTGCCAGTAGCACAATGGGGAATAGGGGAGACTACGAGCAGTACTTC	CASSTMGNRGDYEQYF
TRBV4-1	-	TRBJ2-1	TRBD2	TGCGCCAGCAGTCGCATAGCGGGAGCCGGACTCTCCTACAATGAGCAGTTCTTC	CASSRIAGAGLSYNEQFF
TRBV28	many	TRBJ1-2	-	TGTGCCAGCAGTCGCCCCAGGGCTGGCTACACCTTC	CASSRPRAGYTF
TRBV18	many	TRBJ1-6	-	TGTGCCAGCTCACCACCGGAAAGGAATTCACCCCTCCACTTT	CASSPPERNSPLHF
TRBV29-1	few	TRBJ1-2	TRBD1	TGCAGCGTGTCAGTACAGGGGGTCGATGGCTACACCTTC	CSVSVQGVDGYTF